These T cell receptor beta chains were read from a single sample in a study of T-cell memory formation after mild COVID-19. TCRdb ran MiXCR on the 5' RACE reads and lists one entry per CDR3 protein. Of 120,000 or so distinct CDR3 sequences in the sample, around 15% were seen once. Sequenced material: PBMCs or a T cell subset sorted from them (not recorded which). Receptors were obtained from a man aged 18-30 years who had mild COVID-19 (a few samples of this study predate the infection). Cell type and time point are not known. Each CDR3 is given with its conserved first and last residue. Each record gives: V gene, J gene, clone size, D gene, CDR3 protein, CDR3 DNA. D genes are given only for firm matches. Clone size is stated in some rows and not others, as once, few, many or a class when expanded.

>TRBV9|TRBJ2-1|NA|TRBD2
CASSYSGGRNEQFF
TGTGCCAGCAGCTATAGCGGGGGTCGCAATGAGCAGTTCTTC
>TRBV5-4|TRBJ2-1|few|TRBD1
CASSSRDRGGEQFF
TGTGCCAGCAGCTCCCGGGACAGGGGAGGGGAGCAGTTCTTC
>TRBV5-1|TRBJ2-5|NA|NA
CASSATQETQYF
TGCGCCAGCAGCGCCACGCAAGAGACCCAGTACTTC
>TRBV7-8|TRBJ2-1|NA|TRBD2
CASSLARLAGGYEQFF
TGTGCCAGCAGCTTAGCGCGGCTAGCGGGGGGCTATGAGCAGTTCTTC
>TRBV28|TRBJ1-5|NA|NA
CASRMGGGKHQPQHF
TGTGCCAGCAGGATGGGAGGGGGGAAGCATCAGCCCCAGCATTTT
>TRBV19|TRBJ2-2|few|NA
CASTKRYGGTGELFF
TGTGCCAGTACCAAGAGGTATGGTGGCACCGGGGAGCTGTTTTTT
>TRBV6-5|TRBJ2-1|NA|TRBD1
CASSRTGGSEQFF
TGTGCCAGCAGCAGGACAGGGGGGAGTGAGCAGTTCTTC
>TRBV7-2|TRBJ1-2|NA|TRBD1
CASSLGRGTGYGYTF
TGTGCCAGCAGCTTAGGACGGGGGACAGGTTATGGCTACACCTTC
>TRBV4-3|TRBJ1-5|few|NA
CASSQDVGDTQPQHF
TGCGCCAGCAGCCAAGATGTAGGGGACACTCAGCCCCAGCATTTT
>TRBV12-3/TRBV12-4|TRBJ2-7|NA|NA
CASSSGGGQNYEQYF
TGTGCCAGCAGTTCGGGGGGGGGACAGAATTACGAGCAGTACTTC